This paragraph covers one T cell receptor (beta chain) sequence. This entry belongs to a study of T cell responses to AZD1222 COVID-19 vaccine. Profiled with immunoSEQ multiplex PCR; TCRdb holds only in-frame clones, not every one. The data contain over 150,000 clones, about nine tenths of them singletons. The V and J ends lost 2 bases and 2 bases respectively, with 4 bases between them. CDR1 is GTSNPN and CDR2 is SVGIG in the germline V gene (reference sequence). The CDR3 has 11 amino acids. Pooling was applied to second doses at about 4 or about 12 weeks. The source of this sequence is an adult who received the AZD1222 COVID-19 vaccine. The chain is built from TRBV30 and TRBJ2-7; D is unclear. The input for sequencing was peripheral blood, taken 28 days after the second AZD1222 dose. CDR3 nucleotides: TGTGCCTGGAGTCACGCCTACGAGCAGTACTTC. Its protein is CAWSHAYEQYF. The whole variable domain, remainder taken from reference TRBV30 and TRBJ2-7, is SQTIHQWPATLVQPVGSPLSLECTVEGTSNPNLYWYRQAAGRGLQLLFYSVGIGQISSEVPQNLSASRPQDRQFILSSKKLLLSDSGFYLCAWSHAYEQYFGPGTRLTVT.